This T cell receptor beta chain was recovered during a study of blood T cell repertoires in COVID-19. Study at large: PBMCs, B-cell-depleted T cells, or T cells provided the cDNA or gDNA that made up the material.

Germline CDR1 and CDR2: MNHEY and SMNVEV (reference sequence). This CDR3 spans 15 amino acids. V lost 6 bases, J lost 7 bases, and 8 bases stayed unmatched. Methods used by the authors: Amplification of reference gene primers provided the estimated nucleated cell counts. Only in-frame clones appear in the TCRdb table, and some are missing; sequencing was by immunoSEQ multiplex PCR. Clonal size and the V and J genes are those of that table, whereas D and trimming came from the DNA. The repertoire consists of about 81,000 clones, with 70% to 90% occurring once and the leading ten covering 7% to 8%. This clonotype was sampled from an older man with acute or convalescent COVID-19. Sample: peripheral blood. The chain recombines TRBV27 with TRBJ2-1; 11 positions match TRBD2. The CDR3 reads CASRPGLAVINEQFF. The CDR3 coding sequence is TGTGCCAGCAGACCGGGACTAGCGGTAATTAATGAGCAGTTCTTC.